Reported below is one T cell receptor beta chain. Its binding antigen is unknown. Qualities for individual bases were not recorded, and no much larger clone is one base off. Using the deep immunoSEQ assay, TCR CDR3 regions were amplified from genomic DNA by multiplex PCR. For each cell subset, the extracted genomic DNA was distributed evenly across all wells of several immunoSEQ 96-well plates, and each plate served as one replicate. For sorted subsets, approximately 210 ng of genomic DNA, equivalent to 30,000 or so T cell genomes, went into each replicate PCR. The purified libraries were quantified using a Qubit 3.0 fluorometer, sized with a Bioanalyzer 2100, and then quantified again using the KAPA Library Quantification kit. A separate single-read 150-cycle Illumina NextSeq 550 flow cell was used to sequence each immunoSEQ 96-well plate. As for how the authors treated the data: The immunoSEQ output contained only junctional sequences without quality scores, so filtering could not match that applied to full-length reads. Sequences were annotated with PyIR, a Python wrapper for IgBLAST v1.9, and V/J genes and CDR3 were assigned using IMGT germline references. Reads were filtered out if the reads had weak V/J assignments (E-value above 1e-6), no CDR3, stop codons, out-of-frame junctions, or ambiguous translated residues. V3J clonotypes were defined as sequences sharing an identical inferred V gene, J gene, and CDR3 amino acid sequence. Percentage overlap between repertoires was computed as shared unique clonotypes divided by the size of the smaller repertoire. Three approaches were used to assess repertoire richness: RTK rarefaction, the Chao1 estimator, and Recon v2.1 estimates of unobserved clonotypes. Generation probabilities for all TCRbeta clonotypes obtained by the gDNA method from a handful of donors were computed using OLGA. The source is immuneACCESS, and TCRdb retained only in-frame sequences with V and J called. Part of the clones is not carried over; for the studies checked, unresolved V genes explain less than half of this, and the remainder is unexplained. Clone size and V and J calls were adopted from that table, with D and trimming inferred from the DNA. This sample comprises 2 million to 2.5 million clones, around 92% of them detected only once. The ten biggest clones cover approximately 0.39% of the sample.

V has 3 bases trimmed and J has 4 bases trimmed; junction bases matching no gene number 16. From the cysteine through the phenylalanine, the CDR3 covers 18 amino acids. Only the CDR3 DNA is retained, 54 bases long and in frame from the first base. Per the germline V gene, WSHSY is the CDR1 and SAAADI is the CDR2. The data stem from a study of shared clonotypes between healthy human individuals (dated by TCRdb to about 2020). Notes on the research overall: A few men and a couple of women, aged 18 to 49 years, made up the cohort. Per donor, three plates each were used for CD4 naive and CD4 memory, two for CD8 naive, and one for CD8 memory. Blood TCR repertoires of five healthy adults were deeply sequenced to estimate repertoire size and the extent of clonotype sharing between individuals. Different laboratories and diverse techniques were used to prepare libraries and sequence TCR repertoires, to increase sequencing depth and limit assay-specific biases. Per donor, leukapheresis produced somewhere between about 0.9 and 9 billion PBMCs. General findings and caveats noted by the study authors: Larger estimated clonotype richness was generally found for naive subsets than for memory subsets. Rarefaction of sorted-subset datasets indicated incomplete sequencing despite the large sequencing depth. When a few donors were compared, the shared fraction of clonotypes was 5% to 6.5% for naive CD4, roughly 3.4% for naive CD8, 2% to 2.5% for memory CD4, and 0.35% to 0.4% for memory CD8. Compared with non-shared clonotypes, the clonotypes found in all four sorted-subset donors had higher generation probabilities. Pairwise subsampling indicated that sequencing depth was expected to affect the degree of clonotype sharing among donors. Sampling was restricted to blood, and TCR repertoires in tissue are likely to differ from TCR repertoires in blood. The genetic and exposure-history diversity represented was limited by the small number of donors.

Donors were healthy HIV-negative adults with no recently reported acute infections or vaccinations. Every donor was a Caucasian adult living in Nashville, Tennessee, USA. CD4+ T cells were enriched through magnetic negative selection, after which naive cells were positively selected on CD45RA and the remaining negative fraction served as the memory subset. Blood was obtained by leukapheresis, after which PBMCs were separated by Ficoll-Histopaque density gradient centrifugation and cryopreserved in liquid nitrogen vapor phase. Analytical flow cytometry was used to check the purity and quantity of each magnetically sorted T cell population. Genomic DNA was isolated from every sorted fraction and measured by UV absorbance on a Nanodrop 2000c.

Sequences were obtained from naive CD4+ T cells from PBMCs. What this sample's cell subset or site label stands for: CD45RA+ positively selected. This receptor chain uses TRBV10-2 and TRBJ2-7; 9 middle bases align to TRBD2. The clonotype comes from a man younger than 30 in good health. Some clones in this sample may be carry-over from other donors' samples. Here is the DNA: TGCGCCAGCAGTGATTTTCCAAGGGCTAGCGGGAATATGTACGAGCAGTACTTC. This gives the protein CASSDFPRASGNMYEQYF.